Shown below are 4 T cell receptor beta chains from a single sample sequenced in a study. In TCRdb, the 5' RACE reads were re-called with MiXCR into one record per CDR3 protein. Seen here are 5,000 to 7,500 distinct CDR3 sequences, 59% observed once, and the top ten hold more than 3.5%. What was sequenced was tumor-infiltrating memory CD4+ T cells sorted from the breast tumor. The subset denotes: memory CD4+ T cells, CD4+CD45RO+CD25-. These receptor sequences come from a female donor with breast cancer.

This rearrangement joins TRBV7-9 to TRBJ1-5; 9 bases line up with TRBD1. Germline loops: CDR1 SEHNR, CDR2 FQNEAQ (reference sequence). The CDR3 sequence is 18 residues long. Trimming cost V 1 base and J 7 bases; bases outside gene matches: 14. The CDR3 loop reads CASSLGTLTGGESQPQHF. In DNA form, the CDR3 reads TGTGCCAGCAGCTTAGGCACCCTTACAGGGGGCGAATCGCAGCCCCAGCATTTT.

The rearrangement links TRBV11-3 to TRBJ2-1, with a tentative D call TRBD1 (6 bases). The CDR3 runs to 14 residues. The V and J ends lost 5 bases and 4 bases respectively, with 12 bases between them. Germline CDR1 SGHNT, CDR2 YENEEA. Here the CDR3 DNA reads TGTGCCAGCAGCCCCAGTGGACAGTACAATGAGCAGTTCTTC. Protein sequence: CASSPSGQYNEQFF.

This clonotype has more than one count but fewer than ten. This chain uses TRBV10-2 with TRBJ2-1; 15 bases match TRBD2. Trimming removed 6 bases from V and 9 bases from J; junction bases left unmatched: 6. The CDR3 runs to 15 residues. Germline CDR1 reads WSHSY; CDR2 reads SAAADI. The CDR3 sequence is CASRKGLAGGGEQFF. Here the CDR3 DNA reads TGCGCCAGCAGAAAGGGACTAGCGGGAGGAGGTGAGCAGTTCTTC.

This clonotype was seen more than once but under ten times. The rearrangement joins TRBV5-1 to TRBJ1-1, with a tentative D call TRBD1 (5 bases). V shed 0 bases and J shed 4 bases, with 10 bases lying between them. CDR3 length: 14 residues. CDR1 is SGHRS, CDR2 YFSETQ, per germline. CDR3 DNA sequence: TGCGCCAGCAGCTTGGCCGGGGGAGGCACTGAAGCTTTCTTT. Translation gives CASSLAGGGTEAFF.